This is a list of T cell receptor beta chains from one sample in a study of OX40 agonist ivuxolimab in advanced cancers. The data were produced by immunoSEQ multiplex PCR, yet TCRdb's version contains in-frame clones alone and is incomplete. The sample shows tens of thousands of clones, roughly 90% of them seen only once. The sequencing used CD4+ or CD8+ T cells sorted from blood, collected in a trial of the OX40 agonist ivuxolimab. These receptors were obtained from an adult with an advanced solid tumor such as melanoma, head and neck, liver or kidney cancer. CDR3s include the opening cysteine and the closing phenylalanine or tryptophan. The D gene is left open where the match is weak. Clone size is stated in some rows and not others, as once, few, many or a class when expanded.

j_call clone_size v_call d_call cdr3_aa cdr3_nt
TRBJ2-3 - TRBV10-2 TRBD2 CASSQLAGGPGRTDTQYF TGCGCCAGCAGTCAACTAGCGGGGGGGCCGGGTCGTACAGATACGCAGTATTTT
TRBJ2-6 - TRBV18 - CASSPPGGANVLTF TGTGCCAGCTCACCACCGGGAGGGGCCAACGTCCTGACTTTC
TRBJ1-3 - TRBV6-6 - CASTPIQGSGNTIYF TGTGCCAGCACCCCTATACAAGGGTCTGGAAACACCATATATTTT
TRBJ1-5 - TRBV15 TRBD1 CATSPRTRQGWGYSNQPQHF TGTGCCACCAGCCCACGCACCAGACAGGGATGGGGATATAGCAATCAGCCCCAGCATTTT
TRBJ1-1 - TRBV6-1 - CASSEGGGRRAFF TGTGCCAGCAGTGAAGGGGGGGGGCGCAGAGCTTTCTTT
TRBJ1-3 - TRBV5-1 TRBD1 CASSSGQASGNTIYF TGCGCCAGCAGCTCCGGACAGGCCTCTGGAAACACCATATATTTT
TRBJ2-3 - TRBV11-2 - CASSRPTDTQYF TGTGCCAGCAGCCGGCCCACAGATACGCAGTATTTT
TRBJ2-3 - TRBV5-1 - CASTLGGHGTDTQYF TGCGCCAGCACTTTAGGGGGGCACGGCACAGATACGCAGTATTTT
TRBJ2-7 - TRBV2 TRBD1 CASHRGRTYEQYF TGTGCCAGCCACAGGGGGCGTACCTACGAGCAGTACTTC
TRBJ1-5 - TRBV30 TRBD1 CAWSSEIRQGNQPQHF TGTGCCTGGAGTTCGGAAATCCGACAGGGGAATCAGCCCCAGCATTTT
TRBJ1-1 - TRBV5-1 - CASSWDTGNTEAFF TGCGCCAGCAGCTGGGACACAGGAAACACTGAAGCTTTCTTT
TRBJ2-1 - TRBV7-2 TRBD2 CASSPPGTSLNEQFF TGTGCCAGCAGCCCGCCGGGGACTAGCCTCAATGAGCAGTTCTTC
TRBJ2-5 - TRBV19 - CASSIGLEEETQYF TGTGCCAGTAGTATAGGTCTTGAGGAGGAGACCCAGTACTTC
TRBJ1-1 - TRBV10-2 - CASSVTGSRVNTEAFF TGCGCCAGCAGCGTCACAGGATCGAGGGTGAACACTGAAGCTTTCTTT
TRBJ2-7 - TRBV6-5 - CASSRWDEQYF TGTGCCAGTAGTCGTTGGGACGAGCAGTACTTC
TRBJ1-4 - TRBV6-6 TRBD1 CASSYRDSNEKLFF TGTGCCAGCAGTTACAGGGACAGTAATGAAAAACTGTTTTTT
TRBJ1-2 - TRBV7-9 TRBD1 CASSAPGTGNYYTF TGTGCCAGCAGCGCGCCCGGGACAGGGAACTACTACACCTTC
TRBJ2-1 once TRBV18 TRBD1 CASSPRQGMDNEQFF TGTGCCAGCTCACCACGACAGGGGATGGACAATGAGCAGTTCTTC
TRBJ1-3 - TRBV25-1 - CASSEWGTGNTIYF TGTGCCAGCAGTGAATGGGGGACTGGAAACACCATATATTTT
TRBJ1-4 - TRBV2 - CASRYGTTNEKLFF TGTGCCAGCAGGTACGGAACAACTAATGAAAAACTGTTTTTT
TRBJ2-1 - TRBV5-4 TRBD2 CASSPVGTSGGVEQFF TGTGCCAGCAGCCCCGTCGGGACTAGCGGGGGTGTTGAGCAGTTCTTC
TRBJ1-2 - TRBV19 - CASSYRDRYGYTF TGTGCCAGTAGTTACAGGGACCGCTATGGCTACACCTTC
TRBJ2-3 - TRBV6-4 - CASSPEGGDTQYF TGTGCCAGCAGCCCCGAGGGGGGAGATACGCAGTATTTT
TRBJ1-5 few TRBV5-6 - CASSRRGSNQPQHF TGTGCCAGCAGCCGCCGAGGCAGCAATCAGCCCCAGCATTTT
TRBJ2-1 - TRBV19 - CASSVGLEQFF TGTGCCAGTAGTGTCGGGCTTGAGCAGTTCTTC
TRBJ2-7 - TRBV13 - CASSLNPHEQYF TGTGCCAGCAGCTTAAATCCCCACGAGCAGTACTTC
TRBJ1-5 - TRBV9 - CASSVRGEAQPQHF TGTGCCAGCAGCGTTAGGGGGGAGGCTCAGCCCCAGCATTTT
TRBJ2-2 - TRBV2 TRBD1 CASKRGARGQPGELFF TGTGCCAGCAAGAGGGGGGCCAGGGGGCAACCCGGGGAGCTGTTTTTT
TRBJ2-7 - TRBV9 - CASSPTGGRGAVEQYF TGTGCCAGCAGCCCGACAGGTGGCAGGGGGGCCGTCGAGCAGTACTTC
TRBJ2-7 - TRBV7-9 - CASSLLGAGVYEQYF TGTGCCAGCAGCTTATTAGGTGCAGGGGTCTACGAGCAGTACTTC
TRBJ2-5 - TRBV6-4 - CASLWGSETQYF TGTGCCAGCTTGTGGGGTTCGGAGACCCAGTACTTC
TRBJ2-7 - TRBV18 - CASSPDTSYEQYF TGTGCCAGCTCACCAGACACCTCCTACGAGCAGTACTTC
TRBJ2-5 - TRBV4-2 TRBD2 CASSPIIAGYQETQYF TGTGCCAGCAGCCCGATTATAGCGGGGTACCAAGAGACCCAGTACTTC
TRBJ1-5 few TRBV15 - CATSRDLAGPQHF TGTGCCACCAGCAGAGATCTTGCTGGGCCCCAGCATTTT
TRBJ2-5 - TRBV5-1 - CASSPEWVQETQYF TGCGCCAGCAGCCCCGAGTGGGTGCAAGAGACCCAGTACTTC
TRBJ2-3 - TRBV7-9 TRBD2 CASSLIRGLAGVYDTQYF TGTGCCAGCAGCTTAATTCGGGGACTAGCGGGGGTTTACGATACGCAGTATTTT
TRBJ2-2 once TRBV5-1 TRBD1 CATATGSTGELFF TGCGCCACGGCGACAGGGAGCACCGGGGAGCTGTTTTTT
TRBJ1-4 - TRBV21-1 - CASSTPSRDRGRSREKLFF TGTGCCAGCAGCACTCCCTCCCGGGACAGGGGACGTAGTCGTGAAAAACTGTTTTTT
TRBJ1-5 few TRBV27 - CASRQGSKSNQPQHF TGTGCCAGCAGGCAGGGGAGTAAGAGCAATCAGCCCCAGCATTTT
TRBJ2-5 - TRBV2 - CASSRGGRSETQYF TGTGCCAGCAGCCGTGGGGGCAGGTCCGAGACCCAGTACTTC
TRBJ1-1 - TRBV10-2 - CASKEPGQEEAFF TGCGCCAGCAAGGAACCGGGACAAGAAGAAGCTTTCTTT
TRBJ1-1 - TRBV7-9 - CASSLGVVAGGTEAFF TGTGCCAGCAGCTTAGGGGTTGTGGCAGGAGGGACTGAAGCTTTCTTT
TRBJ2-2 - TRBV18 TRBD2 CASSSSGGDTGELFF TGTGCCAGCTCATCTAGCGGGGGAGACACCGGGGAGCTGTTTTTT
TRBJ2-7 once TRBV6-6 TRBD1 CASSRTQGALPYEQYF TGTGCCAGCAGCCGTACACAGGGGGCTTTACCATACGAGCAGTACTTC
TRBJ1-2 once TRBV6-5 TRBD1 CAVYRGHANYGYTF TGTGCCGTTTACAGGGGGCACGCTAACTATGGCTACACCTTC
TRBJ2-1 - TRBV7-2 - CASSRYSQVDEFF TGTGCCAGCAGCAGATACAGCCAAGTGGATGAGTTCTTC
TRBJ2-3 - TRBV7-2 TRBD2 CASSPQRGVTDTQYF TGTGCCAGCAGCCCTCAGCGGGGGGTCACAGATACGCAGTATTTT
TRBJ1-2 - TRBV7-6 - CASSNTGNYGYTF TGTGCCAGCAGCAATACAGGGAACTATGGCTACACCTTC
TRBJ1-5 - TRBV7-2 - CASSERGKGGNQPQHF TGTGCCAGCAGCGAGCGGGGGAAAGGGGGCAATCAGCCCCAGCATTTT
TRBJ1-1 - TRBV7-6 - CASSLGGFSNTEAFF TGTGCCAGCAGCTTAGGTGGGTTCTCGAACACTGAAGCTTTCTTT
TRBJ1-5 - TRBV5-1 TRBD1 CASSPTTGGNQPQHF TGCGCCAGCAGCCCTACAACAGGGGGCAATCAGCCCCAGCATTTT
TRBJ2-1 - TRBV5-1 TRBD2 CASSSGLAGSYNEQFF TGCGCCAGCAGCTCGGGACTAGCGGGGTCCTACAATGAGCAGTTCTTC
TRBJ1-4 - TRBV7-6 - CASSLAATNEKLFF TGTGCCAGCAGCTTAGCTGCAACTAATGAAAAACTGTTTTTT
TRBJ1-3 - TRBV27 - CASRPKPFSGNTIYF TGTGCCAGCAGGCCTAAACCCTTCTCTGGAAACACCATATATTTT
TRBJ2-1 - TRBV27 TRBD2 CASSFGRRAGLNEQFF TGTGCCAGCAGTTTTGGGCGGAGAGCGGGGTTGAATGAGCAGTTCTTC
TRBJ1-2 - TRBV28 - CASSLGRPREGYTF TGTGCCAGCAGTTTAGGACGACCTAGGGAGGGCTACACCTTC
TRBJ2-5 - TRBV5-1 TRBD1 CASFVGQGAGETQYF TGCGCCAGCTTCGTAGGACAGGGGGCGGGTGAGACCCAGTACTTC
TRBJ2-4 - TRBV18 TRBD2 CASSPSQRGGPAKNIQYF TGTGCCAGCTCACCTTCCCAGCGGGGGGGCCCGGCCAAAAACATTCAGTACTTC
TRBJ2-7 - TRBV11-3 - CASSLDPGGAYEQYF TGTGCCAGCAGCTTAGATCCCGGCGGGGCCTACGAGCAGTACTTC
TRBJ1-5 - TRBV2 - CASTGSNQPQHF TGTGCCAGCACGGGGTCAAATCAGCCCCAGCATTTT